These T cell receptor beta chains were read from a single sample in a study of T-cell reconstitution after alpha-beta-depleted transplantation in children. TCRdb redid the calling of the PCR reads with MiXCR, one entry per CDR3 protein. The table has under 20,000 distinct CDR3 sequences, roughly 13% seen once; the top ten hold less than 45%. The sequences come from PBMCs, mostly from graft donor cells, collected 60 days after TCRalphabeta/CD19-depleted stem cell transplant. All receptors derive from a female patient aged 2-10 years who had a stem cell transplant for congenital amegakaryocytic thrombocytopenia, so the T cells may come from the graft donor. Both conserved end residues are part of each CDR3. D genes are given only for firm matches. Clone size is shown for a subset of rows, as once, few, many or a class of expanded clone.

TRBD2	many	TRBV15	TRBJ2-3	TGTGCCACCAGCAGAGCCCAGTCACTAGCGGGAGGCGGGACAGATACGCAGTATTTT	CATSRAQSLAGGGTDTQYF
TRBD2	many	TRBV14	TRBJ2-1	TGTGCCAGCAGTTTCGGGACTAGCGGGACGAATGAGCAGTTCTTC	CASSFGTSGTNEQFF
NA	many	TRBV5-1	TRBJ1-3	TGCGCCAGCAGCTTTTTGGGGGCTGATGGAAACACCATATATTTT	CASSFLGADGNTIYF
TRBD2	NA	TRBV6-1	TRBJ2-1	TGTGCCAGTTCTACTAGCGGCTACTCCTACAATGAGCAGTTCTTC	CASSTSGYSYNEQFF
TRBD1	many	TRBV7-9	TRBJ2-7	TGTGCCAGCAGCCAAACACAGGGGGCCTACGAGCAGTACTTC	CASSQTQGAYEQYF
NA	many	TRBV21-1	TRBJ2-1	TGTGCCAGCAGCAAAAGGGGGATCTTGCCGAGCTCCTACAATGAGCAGTTCTTC	CASSKRGILPSSYNEQFF
TRBD1	many	TRBV3-1	TRBJ2-3	TGTGCCAGCGGAAAATCTCGGACAGGACGAACAGATACGCAGTATTTT	CASGKSRTGRTDTQYF
NA	many	TRBV5-1	TRBJ2-4	TGCGCCAGCAGCTTGTGGGATGGCAAAAACATTCAGTACTTC	CASSLWDGKNIQYF
NA	NA	TRBV12-5	TRBJ1-3	TGTGCTAGTGGTTTGGTAGACTCTGGAAACACCATATATTTT	CASGLVDSGNTIYF
NA	many	TRBV10-3	TRBJ2-1	TGTGCCATCAGTCGACGGGAGAGCTCCTACAATGAGCAGTTCTTC	CAISRRESSYNEQFF
NA	many	TRBV10-3	TRBJ2-7	TGTGCCATCAGTGACTGGGGGTACGAGCAGTACTTC	CAISDWGYEQYF
TRBD2	many	TRBV4-2	TRBJ2-1	TGTGCCAGCAGCTCGGCCAGCGGGAGAGGGGGCAATGAGCAGTTCTTC	CASSSASGRGGNEQFF
NA	NA	TRBV28	TRBJ1-1	TGTGCCAGCAGTTTTTGGGATCTAGGGAACACTGAAGCTTTCTTT	CASSFWDLGNTEAFF
NA	many	TRBV12-3/TRBV12-4	TRBJ2-4	TGTGCCAGCAGTTACCAAGGGCTGCCCGGCATTCAGTACTTC	CASSYQGLPGIQYF
NA	many	TRBV20-1	TRBJ2-4	TGCAGTGCCATAAGGGTAAACATTCAGTACTTC	CSAIRVNIQYF
NA	many	TRBV24-1	TRBJ2-1	TGTGCCACCAGTGATTTGCGGCTCGGCGCGAACAATGAGCAGTTCTTC	CATSDLRLGANNEQFF
TRBD2	many	TRBV4-1	TRBJ2-1	TGCGCCAGCAGCCAAGTTTATCTAGCGGGGGTCTACAATGAGCAGTTCTTC	CASSQVYLAGVYNEQFF
NA	NA	TRBV3-1	TRBJ1-5	TGTGCCAGCAGCCAAAGACCCCAGGGGTGGCAGCCCCAGCATTTT	CASSQRPQGWQPQHF
NA	many	TRBV7-8	TRBJ2-2	TGTGCCAGCAGCGATCCTTTCGGGGAGCTGTTTTTT	CASSDPFGELFF
TRBD1	many	TRBV12-5	TRBJ2-5	TGTGCTAGTGGTTTGGTCCTGGCAGGGGGCGAGACCCAGTACTTC	CASGLVLAGGETQYF
NA	many	TRBV7-2	TRBJ2-3	TGTGCCAGCACCTGCTTGAGGTCTGTGCCTACGCAGTATTTT	CASTCLRSVPTQYF
TRBD1	many	TRBV28	TRBJ2-5	TGTGCCAGCAGGGAACAGGGGGCCTATCAAGAGACCCAGTACTTC	CASREQGAYQETQYF
NA	NA	TRBV6-1	TRBJ2-7	TGTGCCAGCAGTGACCAGGGTGAAGGCTACGAGCAGTACTTC	CASSDQGEGYEQYF
TRBD2	many	TRBV3-1	TRBJ2-1	TGTGCCAGCAGCCATGTACTAGCGGGAAATGAGCAGTTCTTC	CASSHVLAGNEQFF
NA	many	TRBV4-1	TRBJ2-7	TGCGCCAGCAGCCCAGTTCCAGGATTTAAGTCCCTATACCTCTACTTC	CASSPVPGFKSLYLYF
NA	few	TRBV5-8	TRBJ2-1	TGTGCCAGCACCCGGCGGGGTAGCGTGAATGAGCAGTTCTTC	CASTRRGSVNEQFF
NA	many	TRBV24-1	TRBJ2-3	TGTGCCACCAGCCCCCGGCCGGGAACCGAGACAGATACGCAGTATTTT	CATSPRPGTETDTQYF
TRBD2	few	TRBV5-1	TRBJ2-1	TGCGCCAGCAGCGCCGGACTAGCGGGAGTGTCCTACAATGAGCAGTTCTTC	CASSAGLAGVSYNEQFF
TRBD2	many	TRBV4-1	TRBJ2-3	TGCGCCAGCAGCCCACGTACACTCGGGACTAGTACCACAGATACGCAGTATTTT	CASSPRTLGTSTTDTQYF
NA	many	TRBV5-1	TRBJ2-7	TGCGCCAGCAGCTTGGCCAACCGCGGGCGCTACGAGCAGTACTTC	CASSLANRGRYEQYF
TRBD1	many	TRBV3-1	TRBJ1-1	TGTGCCAGCAGCCGAAACAGGGGCGTGGACACTGAAGCTTTCTTT	CASSRNRGVDTEAFF
NA	many	TRBV3-1	TRBJ2-2	TGTGCCAGCAGCCAAGTGGGTAACAGGAACACCGGGGAGCTGTTTTTT	CASSQVGNRNTGELFF
TRBD2	many	TRBV7-8	TRBJ2-1	TGTGCCAGCAGCCCCGCCAGACTAGCGGGATACAATGAGCAGTTCTTC	CASSPARLAGYNEQFF
NA	many	TRBV18	TRBJ2-2	TGTGCCAGCTCACCATTGACAGGAGGCACCGGGGAGCTGTTTTTT	CASSPLTGGTGELFF
NA	NA	TRBV27	TRBJ1-1	TGTGCCAGCAGTCAAACCTCCGGACGCCCTACACGAAGAGTAACTGAAGCTTTCTTT	CASSQTSGRPTRRVTEAFF
TRBD2	many	TRBV12-3/TRBV12-4	TRBJ2-3	TGTGCCAGCATTCGGGCAAGGGGACTAGCAACAGATACGCAGTATTTT	CASIRARGLATDTQYF
NA	many	TRBV28	TRBJ2-3	TGTGCCAGCAGTTTGAGGACAGGAGGGGCAGATACGCAGTATTTT	CASSLRTGGADTQYF
NA	many	TRBV20-1	TRBJ1-5	TGCAGTGCTAGGTGGGGAGGCCAGCCCCAGCATTTT	CSARWGGQPQHF
NA	many	TRBV20-1	TRBJ1-1	TGCAGTGCTAAGACGGTGAGTGAAGCTTTCTTT	CSAKTVSEAFF
TRBD1	many	TRBV6-5	TRBJ2-2	TGTGCCAGCAGCGGGACAGGGGGCGAGTTCGGGGAGCTGTTTTTT	CASSGTGGEFGELFF
NA	many	TRBV18	TRBJ1-4	TGTGCCAGCTCACTGGACGCTAATGAAAAACTGTTTTTT	CASSLDANEKLFF
NA	many	TRBV20-1	TRBJ1-2	TGCAGTGCTAGAACCATGCACTATGGCTACACCTTC	CSARTMHYGYTF
NA	NA	TRBV27	TRBJ2-1	TGTGCCAGCGCAGAATACAATGAGCAGTTCTTC	CASAEYNEQFF
NA	many	TRBV12-3/TRBV12-4	TRBJ2-1	TGTGCCAGCAGCCCAAGGGGGGGTTACCTTGGAGGGTACAATGAGCAGTTCTTC	CASSPRGGYLGGYNEQFF
NA	NA	TRBV18	TRBJ2-7	TGTGCCAGCTCACCGGATAGGGTAGGAGAGGGCGAGCAGTACTTC	CASSPDRVGEGEQYF
NA	many	TRBV2	TRBJ2-1	TGTGCCAGCAGTGACGGGACTTTCAACAATGAGCAGTTCTTC	CASSDGTFNNEQFF